The 18 T cell receptor beta chains presented below share a single source sample, sequenced in a study of CD8 T cells in Susac syndrome. RNA totalling about 0.5 to 1 ug underwent reverse transcription with random hexamers. TCRdb re-called the immunoSEQ multiplex PCR reads through MiXCR, storing one row per CDR3 protein. The sample has about 240,000 distinct CDR3 sequences; roughly 95% are singletons. The sequenced material came from CD4+ T cells from PBMCs. The source is a human donor with Susac syndrome.

The V call is TRBV7-3, the J call TRBJ1-1; tentative D call: TRBD1 (6 bases). V lost 0 bases and J 4 bases, leaving 21 bases between the germline ends. The germline V gene encodes CDR1 SGHTA and CDR2 FQGTGA. The CDR3 spans 18 residues. CDR3 in DNA: TGTGCCAGCAGCTTAACTGCCCCCGTCAGGGGTGCGGTCACTGAAGCTTTCTTT. Its protein is CASSLTAPVRGAVTEAFF.

The genes are TRBV19 and TRBJ1-1; tentatively, D is TRBD1 (5 bases). V dropped 9 bases and J dropped 1 base, with 12 bases sitting between them. The V gene's germline CDR1 is LNHDA and CDR2 SQIVND (reference sequence). CDR3 length: 13 amino acids. Here the CDR3 reads CASGRQKNTEAFF. In DNA form, the CDR3 reads TGTGCCAGCGGGAGACAGAAGAACACTGAAGCTTTCTTT.

The rearrangement joins TRBV20-1 to TRBJ2-6; D ambiguous. Germline-derived CDR1 and CDR2 are DFQATT and SNEGSKA (reference sequence). The CDR3 covers 15 residues. V dropped 3 bases and J dropped 0 bases, with 9 bases sitting between them. This chain's CDR3 is CSARSISSGANVLTF. Written as DNA, the CDR3 is TGCAGTGCTAGGTCCATAAGCTCTGGGGCCAACGTCCTGACTTTC.

DNA of the CDR3: TGTGCCAGCAGTGCAGGGAGAAGCAATCAGCCCCAGCATTTT. This translates into CASSAGRSNQPQHF. The chain joins TRBV6-5 to TRBJ1-5, with D possibly TRBD1 on 5 matching bases. This CDR3 region has 14 residues. Germline-derived CDR1 and CDR2 are MNHEY and SVGAGI. The ends were cut back, 5 bases at V and 1 base at J, with 9 bases in the middle.

The genes are TRBV19 and TRBJ2-5; TRBD2 agrees at 14 bases. Per the germline V gene, CDR1 is LNHDA and CDR2 is SQIVND (reference sequence). The ends lost 4 bases at V and 3 bases at J; junction bases unmatched: 10. This CDR3 has 18 amino acids. The CDR3 coding sequence is TGTGCCAGTAGTACCGGACTAGCGGGAGGTGTCGTAAAAGAGACCCAGTACTTC. Residues: CASSTGLAGGVVKETQYF.

This chain connects TRBV12-3 or TRBV12-4 to TRBJ2-5; the match to TRBD2 covers 7 bases. V lost 6 bases, J lost 1 base, and 8 bases stayed unmatched. The length of the CDR3 is 15 residues. The CDR3 DNA reads TGTGCCAGCAGCGTAGCGGGTGGGCCCCAAGAGACCCAGTACTTC. Translating it yields CASSVAGGPQETQYF.

The chain employs TRBV13 and TRBJ1-2; 7 positions agree with TRBD1. V dropped 4 bases and J dropped 5; count of bases not matched to a gene: 4. The germline V gene encodes CDR1 PRHDT and CDR2 FYEKMQ (reference sequence). The CDR3 runs 13 residues. CDR3 sequence (DNA): TGTGCCAGCAGCTCAACGACAGGGTATGGCTACACCTTC. This sequence encodes CASSSTTGYGYTF.

This chain joins TRBV18 and TRBJ2-7; 7 nucleotides agree with TRBD2. CDR3 size: 16 residues. The J segment lost 0 bases and the V segment lost 0 bases, leaving 5 bases of the junction unmatched. Germline V gene sequence: CDR1 KGHSH, CDR2 LQKENI. The CDR3 nucleotides read TGTGCCAGCTCACCACCGTCGGGAGGCCACTCCTACGAGCAGTACTTC. Its translation: CASSPPSGGHSYEQYF.

J is TRBJ2-5 and V is TRBV28; possible D gene TRBD2, 7 bases. CDR1 is MDHEN, CDR2 SYDVKM, per germline. The CDR3 contains 15 residues. V lost 5 bases, J lost 3 bases, and 16 bases lay in between. In DNA form, the CDR3 reads TGTGCCAGCAGTCGGGGGGCGCTAGCCGAAGAGACCCAGTACTTC. It yields the protein CASSRGALAEETQYF.

The chain has TRBV5-1 and TRBJ2-1; TRBD1 might be the D (5 bases). With 4 bases removed from V and 9 bases from J, the gap between germline ends came to 14 bases. The CDR3 is 13 amino acids. Looked up from germline, CDR1 is SGHRS and CDR2 is YFSETQ. CDR3 sequence reads: CASSVLSGFEQFF. The CDR3 DNA reads TGCGCCAGCAGCGTTCTCTCAGGGTTTGAGCAGTTCTTC.

The chain carries TRBV12-3 or TRBV12-4 and TRBJ2-7; D may be TRBD1 or TRBD2 (5 bases each). Trimming left V 2 bases short and J 4 bases short, with 12 bases between. This CDR3 is 14 amino acids long. The CDR3 loop reads CASSLTSGAYEQYF. CDR3 bases: TGTGCCAGCAGTTTAACTAGTGGGGCATACGAGCAGTACTTC.

This clonotype appeared once. DNA of the CDR3: TGTGCCAGTAGTATGACGCGGGAGGTTTACAATGAGCAGTTCTTC. Translated, it gives CASSMTREVYNEQFF. V gene TRBV19 combines with J gene TRBJ2-1, with 8 nucleotides matching TRBD2. V shed 3 bases and J 4 bases; nucleotides not matched to a gene: 5. The CDR3 length is 15 residues. Germline V gene data show CDR1 as LNHDA and CDR2 as SQIVND (reference sequence).

The chain is built from TRBV4-1 and TRBJ2-1; 9 bases line up with TRBD2. The CDR3 totals 16 residues. With V trimmed by 0 bases and J by 9 bases, 9 bases remained unmatched. Germline assignment: CDR1 MGHRA and CDR2 YSYEKL. CDR3 region: CASSQDLSSGRSEQFF. CDR3 bases: TGCGCCAGCAGCCAAGATCTCAGTAGCGGGAGAAGTGAGCAGTTCTTC.

The chain links TRBV4-2 to TRBJ2-3, with 7 nucleotides matching TRBD1. The CDR3 consists of 15 residues. V shed 4 bases, J shed 1 base, and the junction held 5 bases outside the gene matches. Germline assignment: CDR1 LGHNA and CDR2 YNFKEQ. In DNA, the CDR3 is TGTGCCAGCAGCCGAGGGGGACAGCGCACAGATACGCAGTATTTT. Amino acids: CASSRGGQRTDTQYF.

The chain combines TRBV3-1 with TRBJ1-1, with 9 nucleotides matching TRBD1. Germline-derived CDR1 and CDR2 are LGHDT and YNNKEL (reference sequence). The CDR3 has 16 residues. Trimming at V came to 9 bases and at J to 1 base, leaving 12 bases not matched to a gene. CDR3 residues: CASTPGQGFSNTEAFF. CDR3 DNA: TGTGCCAGTACACCGGGACAGGGATTCTCGAACACTGAAGCTTTCTTT.

The genes are TRBV6-2 or TRBV6-3 and TRBJ2-1; D remains unclear. The germline gives CDR1 MNHEY, CDR2 SVGEGT. Between the trimmed V and J ends, which lost 4 bases and 6 bases, there was a span of 13 bases. This CDR3 has 14 amino acids. CDR3 DNA: TGTGCCAGCAGTTCCCCTGGGCAGCCCAATGAGCAGTTCTTC. Translated, it gives CASSSPGQPNEQFF.

This chain uses TRBV20-1 with TRBJ2-3, with D unresolved. The CDR3 has 14 amino acids. Germline lookup yields CDR1 DFQATT and CDR2 SNEGSKA (reference sequence). The V end lost 4 bases, the J end lost 1 base, and 12 bases lay between the germline ends. The CDR3 here is CSATAIPRTDTQYF. The CDR3 DNA follows: TGCAGTGCTACGGCTATCCCCCGCACAGATACGCAGTATTTT.

The V call is TRBV4-2, the J call TRBJ2-7; maybe TRBD2 (6 bases). Per germline, CDR1 LGHNA and CDR2 YNFKEQ. The V end was cut by 2 bases, the J end by 6 bases, with 14 bases between. The CDR3 is 14 residues long. The CDR3: CASSQQHGTSEQYF. The CDR3 nucleotides read TGTGCCAGCAGCCAACAACATGGGACTTCCGAGCAGTACTTC.